This T cell receptor beta chain comes out of a study of blood T cell repertoires in COVID-19. Study in general: Some COVID-19 samples were acute and others convalescent; all came from the United States, Italy and Spain. Nucleic acid was either cDNA or gDNA, and it came from T cells, B-cell-depleted T cells, or PBMCs.

The CDR3 runs to 12 residues. CDR1 is MNHEY and CDR2 is SVGAGI in the germline V gene. Trimming took off 6 bases at V and 6 bases at J, with 12 bases between the two ends. Study processing details: Amplification with reference gene primers provided the estimates of nucleated cell counts. Data came from immunoSEQ multiplex PCR; TCRdb stores just in-frame clones and leaves some out. V and J calls and clone size are as listed in that table; D and trimming were resolved from the DNA. The repertoire holds 120,000 to 150,000 clones, with around 89% as singletons. Seattle patients were enrolled while actively infected and followed longitudinally.

The TCR was taken from a human donor with COVID-19, enrolled during active disease. The donor label of this sample is uncertain. The J gene is TRBJ2-7, the V gene TRBV6-5; D is uncertain. Specimen: peripheral blood. CDR3 region: CASRAYGGEQYF. In DNA form, the CDR3 reads TGTGCCAGCAGGGCTTATGGTGGCGAGCAGTACTTC.